This T cell receptor (beta chain) was recorded in a study of OX40 agonist ivuxolimab in advanced cancers. Study-wide context: Antecedent anti-PD-1, anti-PD-L1 or anti-CTLA-4 therapy was permissible, with about 40% having received some.

The repertoire was sequenced with immunoSEQ multiplex PCR; TCRdb's copy has only in-frame clones and lacks some. The table records fewer than 45,000 clones, approximately 84% of them present only once. About this clone: The antigen remains unidentified.

This CDR3 has 14 residues. The germline V and J ends were trimmed by 0 bases and 9 bases, with 14 bases remaining between them. The germline CDR1 and CDR2 sequences are MNHEY and SVGAGI. General study findings and limits: At 0.1 to 3.0 mg/kg and by week 6, clonal expansion occurred in CD4+ and CD8+ blood T cells. Averaging showed that CD8+ T cells had more expanded clones than CD4+ did. Partial responders at 0.1-3.0 mg/kg showed near-lowest clonal expansion.

The sequence was collected from an adult with an advanced solid tumor such as melanoma, head and neck, liver or kidney cancer. The chain combines TRBV6-5 with TRBJ2-5; D is possibly TRBD2 (5 bases). This sample comprised CD4+ or CD8+ T cells sorted from blood, obtained in a trial of the OX40 agonist ivuxolimab. The CDR3 nucleotides are TGTGCCAGCAGTTACTCGATGAGCGGAGGTGCCCAGTACTTC. Translated: CASSYSMSGGAQYF.